These T cell receptor beta chains were read from a single sample in a study of shared clonotypes between healthy human individuals. Sequencing was performed with immunoSEQ multiplex PCR; in TCRdb, only in-frame clones are kept and a portion is missing. This table has roughly 2.4 million clones, 90% to 97% appearing once. Sequenced material: naive CD4+ T cells sorted from blood. These receptors came from a man between 18 and 35 years old in good health. CDR3s include the opening cysteine and the closing phenylalanine or tryptophan. The D gene is left open where the match is weak. Some rows have no size entry. The others give once, few or many, or a class for an expanded clone.

>TRBJ2-1|NA|TRBD1|TRBV11-2
CASSFRGPNEQFF
TGTGCCAGCAGCTTCAGGGGGCCCAATGAGCAGTTCTTC
>TRBJ2-1|NA|NA|TRBV10-3
CAITNRVGEQFF
TGTGCCATCACTAACAGGGTGGGTGAGCAGTTCTTC
>TRBJ2-7|NA|NA|TRBV7-6
CASSRMAGSSYEQYF
TGTGCCAGCTCCCGAATGGCGGGATCCTCCTACGAGCAGTACTTC
>TRBJ2-1|NA|NA|TRBV7-2
CASSQRDFSYNEQFF
TGTGCCAGCAGCCAACGGGACTTCTCGTACAATGAGCAGTTCTTC
>TRBJ2-7|NA|NA|TRBV6-5
CASSYWGGAGKGEQYF
TGTGCCAGCAGTTATTGGGGGGGCGCGGGCAAGGGCGAGCAGTACTTC
>TRBJ1-3|once|NA|TRBV5-1
CASSLAGQPYGNTIYF
TGCGCCAGCAGCTTGGCCGGGCAACCCTATGGAAACACCATATATTTT
>TRBJ1-1|NA|NA|TRBV9
CASSPRPNTEAFF
TGTGCCAGCAGCCCCAGGCCGAACACTGAAGCTTTCTTT
>TRBJ1-2|NA|NA|TRBV2
CASSDRVDYGYTF
TGTGCCAGCAGTGATCGGGTAGACTATGGCTACACCTTC
>TRBJ2-7|NA|TRBD2|TRBV30
CAWSVEGLAGLYEQYF
TGTGCCTGGAGTGTTGAGGGACTAGCGGGTTTATACGAGCAGTACTTC
>TRBJ2-7|NA|NA|TRBV4-3
CASSQGQESSYEQYF
TGCGCCAGCAGCCAAGGACAGGAAAGCTCCTACGAGCAGTACTTC
>TRBJ2-3|NA|NA|TRBV5-5
CASSLAVDTQYF
TGTGCCAGCAGCCTTGCCGTGGATACGCAGTATTTT
>TRBJ2-2|NA|NA|TRBV5-4
CASSYRPSRELFF
TGTGCCAGCAGCTACCGACCCTCCCGGGAGCTGTTTTTT
>TRBJ2-3|NA|NA|TRBV7-9
CASTQGLDTQYF
TGTGCCAGCACCCAGGGACTAGATACGCAGTATTTT
>TRBJ1-1|NA|TRBD1|TRBV6-1
CASSAQGALSTEAFF
TGTGCCAGCAGTGCCCAGGGGGCGCTTAGTACTGAAGCTTTCTTT
>TRBJ1-1|NA|NA|TRBV5-1
CASSLNGGDRLEAFF
TGCGCCAGCAGCTTGAACGGAGGTGACAGGCTTGAAGCTTTCTTT
>TRBJ2-7|NA|NA|TRBV18
CASSPRVNYEQYF
TGTGCCAGCTCACCTCGGGTAAACTACGAGCAGTACTTC
>TRBJ1-4|NA|TRBD1|TRBV15
CATSIRDRDQKLFF
TGTGCCACCAGCATCCGGGACAGGGACCAAAAACTGTTTTTT
>TRBJ2-7|NA|TRBD2|TRBV7-2
CASSLEFAGGYEQYF
TGTGCCAGCAGCTTAGAGTTCGCGGGAGGCTACGAGCAGTACTTC
>TRBJ1-2|NA|NA|TRBV6-1
CASSEGHAINYGYTF
TGTGCCAGCAGTGAGGGACACGCCATTAACTATGGCTACACCTTC
>TRBJ2-7|NA|NA|TRBV7-8
CASSPATLGSYEQYF
TGTGCCAGCAGCCCAGCAACTCTTGGATCCTACGAGCAGTACTTC
>TRBJ2-7|NA|TRBD2|TRBV6-1
CASSAHGAGGLPYEQYF
TGTGCCAGCAGTGCCCACGGGGCGGGGGGGCTCCCCTACGAGCAGTACTTC
>TRBJ2-6|NA|TRBD1|TRBV28
CASRRQGSGANVLTF
TGTGCCAGCAGAAGACAGGGGTCTGGGGCCAACGTCCTGACTTTC